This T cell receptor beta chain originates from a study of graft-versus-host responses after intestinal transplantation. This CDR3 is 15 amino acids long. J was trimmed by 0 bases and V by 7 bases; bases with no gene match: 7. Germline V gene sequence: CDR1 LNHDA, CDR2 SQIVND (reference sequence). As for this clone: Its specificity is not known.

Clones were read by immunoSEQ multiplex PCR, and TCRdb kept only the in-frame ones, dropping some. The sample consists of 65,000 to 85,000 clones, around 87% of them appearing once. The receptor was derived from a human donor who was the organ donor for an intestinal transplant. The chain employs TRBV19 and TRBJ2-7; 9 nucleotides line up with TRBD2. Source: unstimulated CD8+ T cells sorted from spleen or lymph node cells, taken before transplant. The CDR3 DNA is TGTGCCAGTACCAGCGGGGGGTCAAGCTCCTACGAGCAGTACTTC. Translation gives CASTSGGSSSYEQYF.